These 17 T cell receptor gamma chains originate from one sample sequenced in a study of γδ T cells in repeated Plasmodium falciparum infection. TCRdb re-called clones from the multiplex PCR reads using CATT. This sample has some 32,000 gamma-chain clones, with about 1.5% found just once. Flow sorting of PBMC yielded separate Vgamma9/Vdelta2+ and Vdelta2-negative gammadelta T cell populations for bulk repertoire analysis. Material for sequencing was gamma-delta T cells from blood. The receptor source for this set is a pool of human donors (malaria-infected and uninfected, not separated).

This clone was seen many times. The chain employs TRGV4 and TRGJ1 or TRGJ2. The J gene is absent in TCRdb and was assigned here via DNA matching to germline. Germline V gives CDR1 EGSTGY, CDR2 YDSYTSSV. The CDR3 is made up of 13 amino acids. V trimming: 5 bases; J trimming: 2 bases; junction bases outside the gene matches: 6. The CDR3 here is CATWGIYYYKKLF. The CDR3 DNA sequence: TGTGCCACCTGGGGGATTTATTATTATAAGAAACTCTTT.

This clone was observed at least ten times. Being one base from a much bigger clone, this may be a read error. The chain joins TRGV8 to TRGJP1. TCRdb supplies no J gene; here it was assigned by aligning the nucleotide sequence to germline. V dropped 5 bases and J dropped 2; count of bases not matched to a gene: 11. This CDR3 comprises 16 residues. Germline CDR1 is VENAVY and CDR2 is YDSYNSRV. In DNA, the CDR3 is TGTGCCACCTGGGCCCCATCGGGGACCACTGGTTGGTTCAAGATATTT. This gives the protein CATWAPSGTTGWFKIF.

This clone has a handful of counts. This sequence joins TRGV3 and TRGJ1 or TRGJ2. The J gene comes from matching the DNA to germline here; TCRdb lacks it. V trimming: 0 bases; J trimming: 12 bases; junction bases outside the gene matches: 2. Per germline, CDR1 VTNTFY and CDR2 YDVSTARD (reference sequence). This CDR3 contains 10 residues. The CDR3 region is CATWDRLKLF. CDR3 sequence (DNA): TGTGCCACCTGGGACAGGTTGAAACTCTTT.

This clone occurred a few times. The TCRdb record carries a much larger clone's protein, which differs from this DNA's translation at residue 6; a read error is the likely cause, and the protein listed here is the DNA translation. The V gene is TRGV9, the J gene TRGJP. TCRdb gives no J gene; it was assigned here by matching the DNA to germline. CDR1 and CDR2 from the germline V gene are GITISATS and ISYDGTV (reference sequence). The CDR3 loop spans 18 amino acids. The V gene end was trimmed by 2 bases and the J gene end by 4 bases; junction bases not matched to a gene: 8. For the CDR3, the DNA is TGTGCCTTGTGGGAGGCGCGAGGACAAGAGTTGGGCAAAAAAATCAAGGTATTT. Protein product: CALWEARGQELGKKIKVF.

This clone was detected ten times or more. This likely traces to a read error, being one base from a far larger clone. The V and J genes are TRGV9 and TRGJP. Germline V gene data show CDR1 as GITISATS and CDR2 as ISYDGTV (reference sequence). The CDR3 consists of 22 residues. CDR3 DNA: TGTGCCTTGTGGGAGGTGCAGGCAACCATCCAGAAACAAGGGTTGGGCAAAAAAATCAAGGTATTT. Amino acid sequence: CALWEVQATIQKQGLGKKIKVF.

Regarding this clone: One base separates it from a far larger clone, so it is likely a read error. Other DNA sequences in this sample translate to the same CDR3. The chain combines TRGV9 with TRGJP. The J gene was not available in TCRdb and was assigned here by matching the DNA to germline segments. This CDR3 has 18 amino acids. Germline V gene data show CDR1 as GITISATS and CDR2 as ISYDGTV (reference sequence). CDR3 sequence: CALWEVYSPRLGKKIKVF. The CDR3 DNA is TGTGCCTTGTGGGAGGTGTATAGCCCAAGGTTGGGCAAGAAAATCAAGGTATTT.

This clone was counted ten times or more. The TCRdb protein, from a much larger clone, departs from this DNA's translation at residue 14, likely by read error; the protein shown derives from the DNA. This chain joins TRGV9 and TRGJP. TCRdb leaves out the J gene; it was filled in here by matching the DNA to germline. Germline V lookup: CDR1 GITISATS, CDR2 ISYDGTV (reference sequence). This CDR3 has 18 amino acids. The CDR3 sequence is CALWEDNKGELGKRIKVF. The CDR3 coding sequence is TGTGCCTTGTGGGAGGACAATAAGGGGGAGTTGGGCAAAAGAATCAAGGTATTT.

On this clone itself: The TCRdb record carries a much larger clone's protein, which differs from this DNA's translation at residue 9; a read error is the likely cause, and the protein listed here is the DNA translation. The chain combines TRGV2 with TRGJ1 or TRGJ2. The J gene, not given by TCRdb, was assigned here from a germline match of the nucleotide sequence. CDR1 is EGSNGY and CDR2 is YDSYNSKV in the germline V gene. This CDR3 has 12 amino acids. CDR3 amino acids: CATWDVGYRKLF. The DNA of the CDR3 is TGTGCCACCTGGGACGTGGGCTATAGGAAACTCTTT.

The table lists this clone with a few counts. The amino acid sequence in TCRdb belongs to a much larger clone and departs from this DNA's translation at residue 5, likely a sequencing read error; the sequence shown is translated from the DNA. The V call is TRGV9, the J call TRGJ1 or TRGJ2. The length of the CDR3 is 12 residues. CDR1 and CDR2 (germline): GITISATS, ISYDGTV (reference sequence). V was clipped by 9 bases and J by 1 base; unmatched bases: 6. The CDR3, as DNA: TGTGCCTTGGCACTCAATTATTATAAGAAACTCTTT. Translating gives CALALNYYKKLF.

This clone was detected ten times or more. TCRdb attributes to this sequence the protein of a much larger clone, which differs from the DNA translation at residues 7 and 13; a read error is likely, and the protein displayed is translated from the DNA. TRGV9 is the V gene, and the J gene was not called. Germline-derived CDR1 and CDR2 are GITISATS and ISYDGTV (reference sequence). There are 15 residues in the CDR3. The CDR3 spells CALWDQKLGKKIRVF. Written as DNA, the CDR3 is TGTGCCTTGTGGGACCAAAAGTTGGGCAAAAAAATCAGGGTATTT.

This clone was picked up many times. The protein TCRdb gives is from a much larger clone and does not agree with this DNA's translation at residue 9, likely a read error; the protein shown here comes from the DNA. This sequence joins TRGV9 and TRGJP. The germline V gene encodes CDR1 GITISATS and CDR2 ISYDGTV (reference sequence). Trimming removed 0 bases from V and 9 bases from J; junction bases left unmatched: 8. This CDR3 comprises 17 residues. The CDR3 loop reads CALWEVQKGLGKKIKVF. In nucleotides, the CDR3 is TGTGCCTTGTGGGAGGTGCAGAAAGGGTTGGGCAAAAAAATCAAGGTATTT.

Notes on this clone: The protein recorded in TCRdb matches a much larger clone and deviates from this DNA's translation at residue 7, suggesting a read error; the protein here is obtained by translating the DNA. J is TRGJ1 or TRGJ2 and V is TRGV9. The J gene comes from matching the DNA to germline here; TCRdb lacks it. This CDR3 contains 13 residues. CDR1 GITISATS and CDR2 ISYDGTV come from the germline V gene (reference sequence). The V gene end was trimmed by 4 bases and the J gene end by 7 bases; junction bases not matched to a gene: 10. DNA for the CDR3: TGTGCCTTGTGGGACTCCACGTGGTATAAGAAACTCTTT. Encoded protein: CALWDSTWYKKLF.

This clone was counted between two and nine times. TCRdb's protein for this DNA is that of a much larger clone and differs from the translation at residue 12, likely a read error; the protein shown is the DNA translation. With the J gene uncalled, the V gene is TRGV9. The CDR3 extends over 14 amino acids. The germline V gene encodes CDR1 GITISATS and CDR2 ISYDGTV (reference sequence). CDR3 nucleotide sequence: TGTGCCTTGTGGGAGACCCAGGATTATTATAAGAGACTCTTT. This encodes CALWETQDYYKRLF.

About this clone: This is likely an artifact of a read error, given a far larger clone one base away. The sample has other DNA sequences that encode this CDR3 too. There is no J gene call, but TRGV9 is given as the V gene. The CDR3 length is 11 residues. The V gene's germline CDR1 is GITISATS and CDR2 ISYDGTV (reference sequence). This CDR3 is CALWEIPKKLF. Here the CDR3 DNA reads TGTGCCTTGTGGGAGATCCCAAAGAAGCTCTTT.

This clone was recorded many times. V and J are TRGV8 and TRGJP2. Since TCRdb gives no J gene, matching the DNA to germline was used here to assign it. Germline CDR1 is VENAVY and CDR2 is YDSYNSRV. The CDR3 loop spans 15 amino acids. V lost 0 bases to trimming and J lost 3 bases; unmatched junction nucleotides: 4. CDR3: CATWDRPGSDWIKTF. CDR3 bases: TGTGCCACCTGGGATAGGCCGGGTAGTGATTGGATCAAGACGTTT.

This clone was seen a handful of times. TCRdb's entry gives the protein of a much larger clone, which mismatches this DNA's translation at residue 9, likely from a read error; the protein reported here is translated from the DNA. The J gene is TRGJP, the V gene TRGV9. TCRdb supplies no J gene; here it was assigned by aligning the nucleotide sequence to germline. Trimming cost V 2 bases and J 6 bases; bases outside gene matches: 10. This CDR3 region has 18 residues. In germline, CDR1 is GITISATS, CDR2 ISYDGTV (reference sequence). The CDR3 loop is CALWEAGPRELGKKIKVF. The CDR3 coding sequence is TGTGCCTTGTGGGAGGCGGGCCCTCGAGAGTTGGGCAAAAAAATCAAGGTATTT.

Details on this clone: TCRdb has a much larger clone's protein, which differs at residue 4 from the translation of this DNA, likely because of a read error; what is shown is the protein translated from the DNA. V gene TRGV4 combines with J gene TRGJ1 or TRGJ2. TCRdb gives no J gene; it was assigned here by matching the DNA to germline. Germline assignment: CDR1 EGSTGY and CDR2 YDSYTSSV. V was clipped by 7 bases and J by 8 bases; unmatched bases: 8. The length of the CDR3 is 11 residues. The DNA for the CDR3 is TGTGCCACCTGTGACTACAATAAGAAACTCTTT. Encoded protein: CATCDYNKKLF.